This T cell receptor beta chain was identified during a study of blood T cell repertoires in COVID-19. Study-wide context: Samples taken during acute and convalescent COVID-19 were collected in the United States, Italy and Spain. PBMCs, B-cell-depleted T cells, or T cells provided the cDNA or gDNA that made up the material.

Per the original methods: Estimates of nucleated cell counts were drawn from the amplification of reference gene primers. The table came from immunoSEQ multiplex PCR; TCRdb's copy has only in-frame clones and leaves some out. That table is the source of V, J and clone size, and D and trimming were worked out from the DNA. The sample comprises under 20,000 clones, 80% to 95% of which are singletons, and roughly 4% rests with the top ten. Between the trimmed V and J ends, which lost 5 bases and 4 bases, there was a span of 8 bases. This CDR3 is 12 amino acids long. Germline lookup yields CDR1 MGHRA and CDR2 YSYEKL.

Sequencing used peripheral blood. This chain connects TRBV4-1 to TRBJ1-2, with D unresolved. The origin of this receptor is a woman aged 50 to 60 with active COVID-19. The CDR3 spells CASSMVSYGYTF. The CDR3 nucleotides read TGCGCCAGCAGCATGGTTAGCTATGGCTACACCTTC.